One sample yielded the 27 T cell receptor beta chains listed below, sequenced in a study of cytomegalovirus exposure and HLA in healthy donors. The PCR contained 60 Vbeta and 13 Jbeta primers. TCRdb's table, derived via immunoSEQ multiplex PCR, lists solely in-frame clones and lacks some. The data show about 59,000 clones, with roughly 77% seen just once and roughly 6.4% held by the top ten. Sequenced material: PBMCs. These receptors all stem from a man aged 30 to 45 in good health and CMV-seropositive.

J is TRBJ1-1 and V is TRBV5-1; maybe TRBD1 (6 bases). The germline CDR1 and CDR2 sequences are SGHRS and YFSETQ. CDR3 size: 15 residues. With 0 bases removed from V and 4 bases from J, the gap between germline ends came to 13 bases. DNA for the CDR3: TGCGCCAGCAGCTTGGAGGCGGGGGCGGGCACTGAAGCTTTCTTT. Translation gives CASSLEAGAGTEAFF.

The rearrangement joins TRBV2 to TRBJ1-1; D unclear. V lost 5 bases, J lost 1 base, and 8 bases lay in between. This CDR3 is built from 13 residues. CDR1 and CDR2 (germline): SNHLY, FYNNEI. CDR3 DNA: TGTGCCAGCAGTCTAGACTGGAACACTGAAGCTTTCTTT. Translation: CASSLDWNTEAFF.

The V call is TRBV28, the J call TRBJ1-2; maybe TRBD1 (5 bases). Germline-derived CDR1 and CDR2 are MDHEN and SYDVKM. Trimming shortened V by 3 bases and J by 6 bases, and 11 bases separated the two germline ends. CDR3 length: 13 amino acids. CDR3 in DNA: TGTGCCAGCAGTTTTCAGGGAAAGGATGGCTACACCTTC. Its protein product is CASSFQGKDGYTF.

The chain recombines TRBV6-5 with TRBJ1-5; TRBD1 matches 9 bases. The germline CDR1 and CDR2 sequences are MNHEY and SVGAGI. J was trimmed by 7 bases and V by 6 bases; bases with no gene match: 7. CDR3 length: 14 amino acids. CDR3 loop: CASSRTGEKQPQHF. CDR3 DNA sequence: TGTGCCAGCAGCAGGACAGGGGAAAAACAGCCCCAGCATTTT.

This clone occurred once. The V call is TRBV27, the J call TRBJ2-5, with D perhaps matching TRBD1 (5 bases). The CDR3 is made up of 13 amino acids. Germline V gene data show CDR1 as MNHEY and CDR2 as SMNVEV (reference sequence). Trimming shortened V by 7 bases and J by 5 bases, and 14 bases separated the two germline ends. The CDR3 DNA follows: TGTGCCAGCAAACAGGTGCTGGAGGAGACCCAGTACTTC. Translation: CASKQVLEETQYF.

The J gene is TRBJ1-2, the V gene TRBV28, with no clear D. CDR3 length: 14 amino acids. V was trimmed by 3 bases and J by 4 bases, leaving 12 bases between them. In germline, CDR1 is MDHEN, CDR2 SYDVKM. The CDR3, as DNA: TGTGCCAGCAGTTTCCAAGTCGGGGTCTATGGCTACACCTTC. This sequence encodes CASSFQVGVYGYTF.

Here the CDR3 reads CASSQAGSNEQYF. The DNA for the CDR3 is TGTGCCAGCAGCCAGGCCGGGTCGAACGAGCAGTACTTC. The V gene is TRBV4-2, the J gene TRBJ2-7, with D unresolved. V was shortened by 3 bases and J by 5 bases, with 11 bases between the two germline ends. CDR1 is LGHNA, CDR2 YNFKEQ, per germline. The CDR3 runs to 13 residues.

CDR3 sequence (DNA): TGTGCCAGCAGTCGACAGGGGCGTAATTCACCCCTCCACTTT. It yields the protein CASSRQGRNSPLHF. The gene calls are TRBV6-5 and TRBJ1-6; TRBD1 matches 8 bases. CDR1 is MNHEY, CDR2 SVGAGI, per germline. This CDR3 spans 14 amino acids. Unmatched junction bases numbered 3, after V lost 5 bases and J lost 6 bases.

This clone was seen a single time. The J gene is TRBJ2-7, the V gene TRBV4-1, with D maybe TRBD2 (5 bases). V lost 0 bases to trimming and J lost 4 bases, with 16 bases between them. The CDR3 spans 16 residues. Looked up from germline, CDR1 is MGHRA and CDR2 is YSYEKL. CDR3 sequence: CASSQERRFGSYEQYF. The DNA of the CDR3 is TGCGCCAGCAGCCAAGAGAGGCGCTTTGGGAGTTACGAGCAGTACTTC.

The chain joins TRBV7-2 to TRBJ2-5; TRBD2 matches at 9 bases. Trimming at V came to 0 bases and at J to 7 bases, leaving 6 bases not matched to a gene. This CDR3 has 15 residues. Germline-derived CDR1 and CDR2 are SGHTA and FQGNSA. The CDR3 here is CASSLAAGGQRTQYF. The DNA of the CDR3 is TGTGCCAGCAGCTTAGCAGCGGGGGGTCAGAGGACCCAGTACTTC.

CDR3 residues: CASSLFGGGYTF. Written as DNA, the CDR3 is TGTGCCAGCAGTTTATTCGGGGGGGGCTACACCTTC. V gene TRBV28 combines with J gene TRBJ1-2, with D perhaps TRBD1 (5 bases). The CDR3 covers 12 residues. With 1 base removed from V and 8 bases from J, the gap between germline ends came to 8 bases. CDR1 and CDR2 (germline): MDHEN, SYDVKM.

This clone was detected only a few times. This sequence joins TRBV4-1 and TRBJ1-1; weak D call: TRBD1 (5 bases). There are 14 residues in the CDR3. Germline assignment: CDR1 MGHRA and CDR2 YSYEKL. Deletions cut 8 bases from V and 3 bases from J, with 16 bases between. As DNA, the CDR3 is TGCGCCAGCCGCGCCTGGAGGGGAGACACTGAAGCTTTCTTT. This codes for CASRAWRGDTEAFF.

The J gene is TRBJ2-7, the V gene TRBV11-3; TRBD1 matches at 8 bases. The junction had 11 bases not matched to a gene; V was cut back by 5 bases and J by 5 bases. Per the germline V gene, CDR1 is SGHNT and CDR2 is YENEEA. The CDR3 covers 15 residues. The CDR3 reads CASSPRQGSRDEQYF. The CDR3 region has the DNA TGTGCCAGCAGCCCTAGACAGGGGAGTCGGGACGAGCAGTACTTC. Together with reference TRBV11-3 and TRBJ2-7, the CDR3 gives the full variable domain: EAGVVQSPRYKIIEKKQPVAFWCNPISGHNTLYWYLQNLGQGPELLIRYENEEAVDDSQLPKDRFSAERLKGVDSTLKIQPAELGDSAVYLCASSPRQGSRDEQYFGPGTRLTVT.

CDR3 protein: CASSPLLLAASSGNTIYF. The CDR3 DNA follows: TGTGCCAGCAGCCCACTGCTCCTCGCAGCTAGCTCTGGAAACACCATATATTTT. The V gene is TRBV7-6, the J gene TRBJ1-3, with D uncertain. V shed 5 bases and J shed 0 bases, with 20 bases lying between them. Germline V gives CDR1 SGHVS, CDR2 FNYEAQ. The CDR3 sequence is 18 residues long.

In this sample, this clone turned up a few times. The chain couples TRBV28 to TRBJ2-5; D gene ambiguous. The germline V gene encodes CDR1 MDHEN and CDR2 SYDVKM. V was clipped by 2 bases and J by 9 bases, with 19 bases between them. The CDR3 length is 15 residues. The chain's CDR3 is CASSLILASNGAQYF. CDR3 bases: TGTGCCAGCAGTTTAATTCTCGCCTCTAATGGTGCCCAGTACTTC.

The genes are TRBV5-4 and TRBJ1-4; tentative D call: TRBD1 (6 bases). The CDR3 extends over 16 amino acids. Trimming pared 1 base from V and 0 bases from J, leaving 10 bases between. The V gene's germline CDR1 is SGHNT and CDR2 YYREEE (reference sequence). The CDR3 bases are TGTGCCAGCAGCTTGCAACAGGGACCAACTAATGAAAAACTGTTTTTT. This gives the protein CASSLQQGPTNEKLFF.

This sequence joins TRBV7-8 and TRBJ2-6; TRBD1 agrees at 9 bases. CDR3 length: 20 residues. The V and J ends lost 2 bases and 1 base, in that order; junction bases with no gene match: 12. From germline, CDR1 is SGHVS and CDR2 FQNEAQ. In DNA form, the CDR3 reads TGTGCCAGCAGCTTAAGGGGGCTCGGACAGGGGATATCTGGGGCCAACGTCCTGACTTTC. Translation gives CASSLRGLGQGISGANVLTF.

In DNA, the CDR3 is TGTGCCAGCAGTGGACAGGGCCAGGGAGAGACCCAGTACTTC. It specifies CASSGQGQGETQYF. V and J are TRBV28 and TRBJ2-5; 8 bases map to TRBD1. Germline lookup yields CDR1 MDHEN and CDR2 SYDVKM. V dropped 5 bases and J dropped 4; count of bases not matched to a gene: 6. This CDR3 is 14 amino acids long.

V usage is TRBV6-6 and J usage is TRBJ2-1, with D perhaps TRBD1 (6 bases). Germline CDR1 reads MNHNY; CDR2 reads SVGAGI (reference sequence). The CDR3 covers 16 residues. Trimming pared 7 bases from V and 2 bases from J, leaving 18 bases between. CDR3 DNA sequence: TGTGCCAGCACTTCCCAGGGGAGCGGCACCTACAATGAGCAGTTCTTC. Translation: CASTSQGSGTYNEQFF.

The rearrangement links TRBV5-8 to TRBJ2-3, with 9 bases matching TRBD2. Per germline, CDR1 SGHTS and CDR2 YDEGEE. CDR3 length: 16 residues. V lost 4 bases, J lost 0 bases, and 6 bases stayed unmatched. CDR3 loop: CASSVIAGASTDTQYF. Written as DNA, the CDR3 is TGTGCCAGCAGCGTGATAGCGGGGGCAAGCACAGATACGCAGTATTTT.

The rearrangement links TRBV9 to TRBJ2-1; D might be TRBD2 (7 bases). The CDR3 has 17 residues. CDR1 and CDR2 (germline): SGDLS, YYNGEE. Trimming took off 3 bases at V and 0 bases at J, with 16 bases between the two ends. The CDR3 sequence is CASSDEGGGISYNEQFF. The CDR3 nucleotides are TGTGCCAGCAGCGACGAGGGAGGGGGGATCTCCTACAATGAGCAGTTCTTC.

J is TRBJ2-1 and V is TRBV7-3, with D perhaps TRBD1 (5 bases). Trimming stripped 2 bases from V and 8 bases from J, with 10 bases between. The CDR3 loop spans 13 amino acids. Germline assignment: CDR1 SGHTA and CDR2 FQGTGA. The CDR3 region is CASSLFRVDEQFF. The CDR3 DNA is TGTGCCAGCAGCTTATTCAGGGTCGATGAGCAGTTCTTC.

This clone was seen just once. V is TRBV28 and J is TRBJ2-7, with 10 bases that match TRBD1. The V and J ends lost 6 bases and 6 bases, in that order; junction bases with no gene match: 8. Germline V lookup: CDR1 MDHEN, CDR2 SYDVKM. The CDR3 totals 14 residues. The CDR3 reads CASRPGQGLGEQYF. CDR3 sequence (DNA): TGTGCCAGCAGGCCGGGACAGGGGTTGGGCGAGCAGTACTTC. Full variable domain (missing parts from reference TRBV28 and TRBJ2-7): DVKVTQSSRYLVKRTGEKVFLECVQDMDHENMFWYRQDPGLGLRLIYFSYDVKMKEKGDIPEGYSVSREKKERFSLILESASTNQTSMYLCASRPGQGLGEQYFGPGTRLTVT.

The chain uses TRBV7-2 and TRBJ1-1, with a weak D call TRBD1 (5 bases). The germline CDR1 and CDR2 sequences are SGHTA and FQGNSA. The CDR3 runs 15 residues. The V end lost 2 bases, the J end lost 0 bases, and 10 bases lay between the germline ends. In nucleotides, the CDR3 is TGTGCCAGCAGCTTATCACCAGGGATGAACACTGAAGCTTTCTTT. The encoded protein is CASSLSPGMNTEAFF.

This chain connects TRBV28 to TRBJ1-4, with 7 bases aligning to TRBD1. With V trimmed by 7 bases and J by 0 bases, 5 bases remained unmatched. CDR3 length: 15 residues. The germline CDR1 and CDR2 sequences are MDHEN and SYDVKM. This CDR3 reads CASTRGTSTNEKLFF. For the CDR3, the DNA is TGTGCCAGCACCAGGGGGACATCAACTAATGAAAAACTGTTTTTT.

This rearrangement joins TRBV27 to TRBJ1-6; D ambiguous. The CDR3 covers 19 residues. Germline CDR1 MNHEY, CDR2 SMNVEV (reference sequence). Deletions cut 8 bases from V and 1 base from J, with 24 bases between. In nucleotides, the CDR3 is TGTGCCAGCGTGTGTAGAACGAGGGTTGTCAGGTCCTATAATTCACCCCTCCACTTT. Its protein is CASVCRTRVVRSYNSPLHF.

The chain couples TRBV2 to TRBJ2-3; 11 nucleotides align to TRBD1. V was pared by 7 bases and J by 10 bases, with 7 bases of the junction left unmatched. This CDR3 spans 13 amino acids. Per germline, CDR1 SNHLY and CDR2 FYNNEI. The CDR3 DNA is TGTGCCAGCACCGGGACAGGGGGTAATCCGCAGTATTTT. Amino acids: CASTGTGGNPQYF. Complete variable domain (other parts from reference TRBV2 and TRBJ2-3): EPEVTQTPSHQVTQMGQEVILRCVPISNHLYFYWYRQILGQKVEFLVSFYNNEISEKSEIFDDQFSVERPDGSNFTLKIRSTKLEDSAMYFCASTGTGGNPQYFGPGTRLTVL.